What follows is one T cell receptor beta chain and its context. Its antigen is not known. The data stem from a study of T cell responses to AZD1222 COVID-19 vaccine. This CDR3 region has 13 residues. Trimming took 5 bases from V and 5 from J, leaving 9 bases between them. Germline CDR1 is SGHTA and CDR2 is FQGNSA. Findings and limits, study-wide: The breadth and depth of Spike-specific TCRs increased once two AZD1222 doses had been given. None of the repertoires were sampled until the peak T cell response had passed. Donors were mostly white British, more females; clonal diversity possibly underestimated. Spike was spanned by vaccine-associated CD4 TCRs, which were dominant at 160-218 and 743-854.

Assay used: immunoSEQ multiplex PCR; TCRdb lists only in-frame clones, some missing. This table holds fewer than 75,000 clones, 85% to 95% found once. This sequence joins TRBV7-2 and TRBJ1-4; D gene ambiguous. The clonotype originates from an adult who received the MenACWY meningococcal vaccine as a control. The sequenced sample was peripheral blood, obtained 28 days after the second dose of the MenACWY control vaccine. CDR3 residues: CASSRAGNEKLFF. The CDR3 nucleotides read TGTGCCAGCAGCCGGGCGGGAAATGAAAAACTGTTTTTT.